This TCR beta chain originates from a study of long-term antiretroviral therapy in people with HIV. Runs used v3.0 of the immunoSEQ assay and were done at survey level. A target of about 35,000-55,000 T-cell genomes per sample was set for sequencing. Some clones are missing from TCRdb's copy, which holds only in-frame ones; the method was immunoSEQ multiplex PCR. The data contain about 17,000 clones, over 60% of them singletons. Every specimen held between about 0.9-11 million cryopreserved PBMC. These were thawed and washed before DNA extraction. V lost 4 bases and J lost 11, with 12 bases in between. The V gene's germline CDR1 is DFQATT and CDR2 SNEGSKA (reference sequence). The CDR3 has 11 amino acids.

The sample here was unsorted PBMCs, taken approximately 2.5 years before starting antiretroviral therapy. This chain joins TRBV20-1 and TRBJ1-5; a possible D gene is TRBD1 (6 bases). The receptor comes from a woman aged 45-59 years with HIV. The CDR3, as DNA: TGCAGTGCTAACGACTACAGGGCCCAGCATTTT. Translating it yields CSANDYRAQHF.